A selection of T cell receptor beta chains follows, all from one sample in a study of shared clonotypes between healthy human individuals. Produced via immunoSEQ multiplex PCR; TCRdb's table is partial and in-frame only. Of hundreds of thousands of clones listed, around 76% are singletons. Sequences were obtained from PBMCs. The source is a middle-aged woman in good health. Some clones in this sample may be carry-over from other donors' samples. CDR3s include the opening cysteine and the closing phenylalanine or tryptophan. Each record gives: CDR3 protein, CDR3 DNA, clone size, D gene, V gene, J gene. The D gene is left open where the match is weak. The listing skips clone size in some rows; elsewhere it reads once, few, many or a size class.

CDR3 protein: CASSNIHRGSTGELFF
CDR3 DNA: TGCGCCAGCAGCAACATTCACAGGGGGTCCACCGGGGAGCTGTTTTTT
clone size: once
D gene: TRBD1
V gene: TRBV4-1
J gene: TRBJ2-2

CDR3 protein: CASSPQSKVTNYGYTF
CDR3 DNA: TGTGCCAGCTCACCTCAAAGCAAGGTTACTAACTATGGCTACACCTTC
clone size: .
D gene: .
V gene: TRBV18
J gene: TRBJ1-2

CDR3 protein: CASSIGRVGRDTEAFF
CDR3 DNA: TGTGCCAGTAGTATTGGCAGGGTTGGTCGGGACACTGAAGCTTTCTTT
clone size: .
D gene: .
V gene: TRBV19
J gene: TRBJ1-1

CDR3 protein: CASAILGHGELFF
CDR3 DNA: TGTGCCAGCGCGATTCTGGGGCACGGGGAGCTGTTTTTT
clone size: .
D gene: .
V gene: TRBV27
J gene: TRBJ2-2

CDR3 protein: CASSVSLAGGAYEQYF
CDR3 DNA: TGTGCCAGCAGTGTCTCTCTAGCGGGGGGGGCCTACGAGCAGTACTTC
clone size: few
D gene: TRBD2
V gene: TRBV28
J gene: TRBJ2-7

CDR3 protein: CASSDRAVNEQYF
CDR3 DNA: TGTGCCAGCAGTGATCGGGCGGTCAACGAGCAGTACTTC
clone size: many
D gene: .
V gene: TRBV25-1
J gene: TRBJ2-7

CDR3 protein: CASRASGDYEQYF
CDR3 DNA: TGTGCCAGCAGGGCTAGCGGGGATTACGAGCAGTACTTC
clone size: .
D gene: TRBD2
V gene: TRBV6-1
J gene: TRBJ2-7

CDR3 protein: CAISGGLGRDYEQYF
CDR3 DNA: TGTGCCATCAGTGGGGGACTGGGGAGAGATTACGAGCAGTACTTC
clone size: few
D gene: .
V gene: TRBV10-3
J gene: TRBJ2-7

CDR3 protein: CASSGRDSQYEQYF
CDR3 DNA: TGTGCCAGCAGTGGACGGGACAGCCAATACGAGCAGTACTTC
clone size: .
D gene: TRBD1
V gene: TRBV2
J gene: TRBJ2-7

CDR3 protein: CASSLTLTVSGNTIYF
CDR3 DNA: TGTGCCAGCAGCCTAACATTGACGGTCTCTGGAAACACCATATATTTT
clone size: .
D gene: .
V gene: TRBV13
J gene: TRBJ1-3

CDR3 protein: CASSLYGGEAFF
CDR3 DNA: TGTGCCAGCAGCTTGTACGGGGGTGAAGCTTTCTTT
clone size: few
D gene: .
V gene: TRBV11-3
J gene: TRBJ1-1

CDR3 protein: CASSLWSSGANVLTF
CDR3 DNA: TGTGCCAGCAGCTTGTGGAGCTCTGGGGCCAACGTCCTGACTTTC
clone size: many
D gene: .
V gene: TRBV5-6
J gene: TRBJ2-6

CDR3 protein: CASSLTRPAEKLFF
CDR3 DNA: TGTGCCAGCAGTTTAACAAGGCCAGCTGAAAAACTGTTTTTT
clone size: .
D gene: .
V gene: TRBV28
J gene: TRBJ1-4

CDR3 protein: CASSARAVSSYNEQFF
CDR3 DNA: TGTGCCAGCAGCGCGCGAGCGGTGAGCTCCTACAATGAGCAGTTCTTC
clone size: once
D gene: .
V gene: TRBV9
J gene: TRBJ2-1

CDR3 protein: CASSSLSGNTGELFF
CDR3 DNA: TGTGCCAGCAGCTCCCTCAGCGGGAACACCGGGGAGCTGTTTTTT
clone size: .
D gene: .
V gene: TRBV5-6
J gene: TRBJ2-2

CDR3 protein: CASTTFWGGGDGYTF
CDR3 DNA: TGTGCCAGCACCACATTTTGGGGAGGGGGCGATGGCTACACCTTC
clone size: .
D gene: TRBD1
V gene: TRBV6-5
J gene: TRBJ1-2

CDR3 protein: CASSLGLTYEQYF
CDR3 DNA: TGCGCCAGCAGCTTGGGACTTACTTACGAACAGTACTTC
clone size: once
D gene: .
V gene: TRBV5-1
J gene: TRBJ2-7

CDR3 protein: CASSVGDRGGPQHF
CDR3 DNA: TGTGCCAGCAGCGTAGGGGACAGGGGGGGGCCCCAGCATTTT
clone size: .
D gene: TRBD1
V gene: TRBV9
J gene: TRBJ1-5

CDR3 protein: CAISEQGPFASYGYTF
CDR3 DNA: TGTGCCATCAGTGAGCAGGGGCCCTTCGCGAGTTATGGCTACACCTTC
clone size: .
D gene: .
V gene: TRBV10-3
J gene: TRBJ1-2

CDR3 protein: CASSIDGTSSPGEFF
CDR3 DNA: TGTGCCAGTAGTATAGACGGGACTAGCTCACCAGGGGAGTTCTTC
clone size: .
D gene: TRBD2
V gene: TRBV19
J gene: TRBJ2-1

CDR3 protein: CASSQGWGDTQYF
CDR3 DNA: TGTGCCAGCAGCCAAGGATGGGGAGATACGCAGTATTTT
clone size: .
D gene: .
V gene: TRBV14
J gene: TRBJ2-3

CDR3 protein: CASSTLWDSFGYTF
CDR3 DNA: TGTGCCAGTAGCACACTCTGGGACAGTTTCGGCTACACCTTC
clone size: once
D gene: TRBD1
V gene: TRBV19
J gene: TRBJ1-2

CDR3 protein: CASSPNRGPGRYEQYF
CDR3 DNA: TGTGCCAGCAGCCCTAACAGGGGGCCGGGAAGATACGAGCAGTACTTC
clone size: .
D gene: TRBD1
V gene: TRBV7-9
J gene: TRBJ2-7

CDR3 protein: CASSLVGTTNTGELFF
CDR3 DNA: TGCGCCAGCAGCCTGGTAGGGACAACCAACACCGGGGAGCTGTTTTTT
clone size: .
D gene: .
V gene: TRBV5-1
J gene: TRBJ2-2

CDR3 protein: CASNLFGGTGELFF
CDR3 DNA: TGCGCCAGCAATTTGTTCGGCGGCACCGGGGAGCTGTTTTTT
clone size: many
D gene: .
V gene: TRBV5-1
J gene: TRBJ2-2

CDR3 protein: CASSPNRLAGKNTGELFF
CDR3 DNA: TGTGCCAGCTCACCAAACCGACTAGCGGGGAAAAACACCGGGGAGCTGTTTTTT
clone size: once
D gene: TRBD2
V gene: TRBV18
J gene: TRBJ2-2